Listed here is a single T cell receptor beta chain. Its antigen is unknown. This entry is derived from a study of beta chain features in type 1 diabetes. A sort by CD45RO/CCR7/CD25/CD127/CD95/CD27 yielded CD4+ naive, central memory, regulatory and stem cell-like memory cells. Trimming stripped 1 base from V and 5 bases from J, with 15 bases between. Germline CDR1 and CDR2: SGHDN and FVKESK. This CDR3 is 16 amino acids long. Study results and caveats: All four CD4+ subsets of Type 1 diabetes patients contained TCRB CDR3s that were moderately but significantly shorter. A cDNA-based sequencing approach could over-represent cells with high TCR expression.

Expressed TCRB transcripts were sequenced because the entire RNA isolate underwent reverse transcription. Libraries were prepared by immunoSEQ multiplex PCR; TCRdb keeps only in-frame clonotypes and omits some of them. The sample includes hundreds of thousands of clones, about an eighth of them seen just once. This receptor was obtained from a man younger than 30 with type 1 diabetes. This chain uses TRBV14 with TRBJ2-1, with D perhaps matching TRBD1 (7 bases). The sequenced sample was naive CD4+ T cells from blood. The CDR3 sequence is CASSQVYRGGNNEQFF. The CDR3 bases are TGTGCCAGCAGCCAAGTATACAGGGGAGGCAACAATGAGCAGTTCTTC.